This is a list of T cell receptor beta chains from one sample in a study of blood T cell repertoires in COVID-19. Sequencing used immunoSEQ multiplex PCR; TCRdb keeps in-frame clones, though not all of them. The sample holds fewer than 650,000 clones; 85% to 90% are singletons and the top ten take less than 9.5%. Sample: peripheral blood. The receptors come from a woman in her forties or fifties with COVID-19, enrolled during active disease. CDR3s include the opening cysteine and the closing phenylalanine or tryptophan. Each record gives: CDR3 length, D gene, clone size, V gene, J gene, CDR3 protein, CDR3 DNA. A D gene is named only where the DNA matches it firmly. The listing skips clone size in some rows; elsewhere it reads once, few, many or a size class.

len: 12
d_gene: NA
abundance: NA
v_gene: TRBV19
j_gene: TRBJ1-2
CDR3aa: CARKIGGDGYTF
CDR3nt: TGTGCCAGAAAGATAGGAGGCGATGGCTACACCTTC

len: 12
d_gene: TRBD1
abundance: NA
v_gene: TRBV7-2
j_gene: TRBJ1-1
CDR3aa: CASSLTGVRPFF
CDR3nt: TGTGCCAGCAGCTTGACAGGGGTGAGGCCTTTCTTT

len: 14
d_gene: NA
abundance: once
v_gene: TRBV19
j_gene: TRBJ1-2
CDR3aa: CASSEADSFYGYTF
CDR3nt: TGTGCCAGTAGTGAGGCAGACTCTTTCTATGGCTACACCTTC

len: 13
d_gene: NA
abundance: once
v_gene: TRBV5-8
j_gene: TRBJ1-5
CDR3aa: CASSLIRDQPQHF
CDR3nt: TGTGCCAGCAGCCTGATTCGGGATCAGCCCCAGCATTTT

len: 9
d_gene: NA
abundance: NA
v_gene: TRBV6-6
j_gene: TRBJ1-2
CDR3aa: CATSYGYTF
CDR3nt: TGTGCCACCTCTTATGGCTACACCTTC

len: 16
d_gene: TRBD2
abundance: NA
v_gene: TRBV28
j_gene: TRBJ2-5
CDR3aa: CASSFPGLAYQETQYF
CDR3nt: TGTGCCAGCAGTTTCCCGGGACTAGCGTACCAAGAGACCCAGTACTTC

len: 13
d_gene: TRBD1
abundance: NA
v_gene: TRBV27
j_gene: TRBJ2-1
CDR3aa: CASSLGQGHEQFF
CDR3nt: TGTGCCAGCAGTTTGGGACAGGGTCATGAGCAGTTCTTC

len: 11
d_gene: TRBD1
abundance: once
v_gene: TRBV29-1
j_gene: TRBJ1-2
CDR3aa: CSGGTGGGYTF
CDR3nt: TGCAGCGGGGGGACAGGGGGTGGCTACACCTTC

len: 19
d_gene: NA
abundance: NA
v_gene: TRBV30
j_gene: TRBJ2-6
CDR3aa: CAWSIPLGGAYSGANVLTF
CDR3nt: TGTGCCTGGAGTATCCCGTTGGGGGGGGCATACTCTGGGGCCAACGTCCTGACTTTC

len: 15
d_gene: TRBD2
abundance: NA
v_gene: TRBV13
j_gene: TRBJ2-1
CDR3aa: CASSPGTSGPNEQFF
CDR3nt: TGTGCCAGCAGCCCCGGGACTAGCGGACCCAATGAGCAGTTCTTC

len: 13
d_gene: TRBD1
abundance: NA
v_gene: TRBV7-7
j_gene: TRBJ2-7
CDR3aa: CASSPGQGNEQYF
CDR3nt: TGTGCCAGCAGCCCGGGACAGGGCAACGAGCAGTACTTC

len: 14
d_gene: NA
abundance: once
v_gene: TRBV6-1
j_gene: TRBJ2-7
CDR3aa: CASSDSGQSYEQYF
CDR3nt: TGTGCCAGCAGTGATTCTGGCCAGTCCTACGAGCAGTACTTC

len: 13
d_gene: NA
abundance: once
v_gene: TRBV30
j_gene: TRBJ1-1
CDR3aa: CAWSVPLRTEAFF
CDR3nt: TGTGCCTGGAGTGTACCCCTTCGGACTGAAGCTTTCTTT

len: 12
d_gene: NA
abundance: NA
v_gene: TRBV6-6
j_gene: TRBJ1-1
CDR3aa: CASSRRGTEAFF
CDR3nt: TGTGCCAGCAGTCGGAGAGGCACTGAAGCTTTCTTT

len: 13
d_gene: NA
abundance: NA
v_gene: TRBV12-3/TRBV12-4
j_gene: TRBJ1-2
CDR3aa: CASSYHRADGYTF
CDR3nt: TGTGCCAGCAGTTACCACAGGGCGGATGGCTACACCTTC

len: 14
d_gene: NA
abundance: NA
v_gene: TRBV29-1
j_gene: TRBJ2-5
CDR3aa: CSVDIARGLKTQYF
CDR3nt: TGCAGCGTTGACATTGCCAGGGGCTTAAAGACCCAGTACTTC

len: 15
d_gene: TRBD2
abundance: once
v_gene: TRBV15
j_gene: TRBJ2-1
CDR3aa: CATSSPGTNRNEQFF
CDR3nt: TGTGCCACCAGCAGTCCCGGGACTAACCGCAATGAGCAGTTCTTC

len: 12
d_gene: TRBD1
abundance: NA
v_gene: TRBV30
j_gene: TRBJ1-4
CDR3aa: CAWSQGGNQLFF
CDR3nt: TGTGCCTGGAGCCAGGGGGGCAATCAACTGTTTTTT

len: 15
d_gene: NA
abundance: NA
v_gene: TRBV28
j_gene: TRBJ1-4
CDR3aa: CASSSQGRGGEKLFF
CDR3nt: TGTGCCAGCAGTTCCCAGGGAAGAGGTGGGGAAAAACTGTTTTTT

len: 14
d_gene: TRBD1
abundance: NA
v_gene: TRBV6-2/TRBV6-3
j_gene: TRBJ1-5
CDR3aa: CASSRQGSNQPQHF
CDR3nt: TGTGCCAGCAGCCGACAGGGTAGCAATCAGCCCCAGCATTTT

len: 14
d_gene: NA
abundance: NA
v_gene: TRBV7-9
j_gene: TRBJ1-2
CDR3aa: CASTRGEVNYGYTF
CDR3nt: TGTGCCAGCACCCGTGGCGAGGTGAACTATGGCTACACCTTC

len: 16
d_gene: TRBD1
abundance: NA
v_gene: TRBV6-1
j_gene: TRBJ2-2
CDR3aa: CASSEYRGRRTGELFF
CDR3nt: TGTGCCAGCAGTGAATACAGGGGGCGGAGGACCGGGGAGCTGTTTTTT

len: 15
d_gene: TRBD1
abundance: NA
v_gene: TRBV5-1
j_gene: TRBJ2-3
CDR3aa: CASSTDREGADTQYF
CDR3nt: TGCGCCAGCAGCACGGACAGGGAAGGGGCAGATACGCAGTATTTT

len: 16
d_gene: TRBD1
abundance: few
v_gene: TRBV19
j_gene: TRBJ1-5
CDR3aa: CASSTITGDRNQPQHF
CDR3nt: TGTGCCAGTAGTACAATCACAGGGGACCGCAATCAGCCCCAGCATTTT

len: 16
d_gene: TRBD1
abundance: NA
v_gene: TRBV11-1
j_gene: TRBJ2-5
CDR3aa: CASSNGQGEIQETQYF
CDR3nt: TGTGCCAGCAGTAACGGACAGGGAGAAATTCAAGAGACCCAGTACTTC

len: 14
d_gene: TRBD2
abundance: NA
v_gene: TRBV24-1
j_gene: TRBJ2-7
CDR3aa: CATSEAGGPREQYF
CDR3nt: TGTGCCACCAGTGAGGCGGGGGGGCCTAGGGAGCAGTACTTC

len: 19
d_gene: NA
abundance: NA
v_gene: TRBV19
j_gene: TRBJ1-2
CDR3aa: CASSIRPLLNSRGNYGYTF
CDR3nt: TGTGCCAGTAGTATACGACCTCTTTTAAATTCTAGGGGTAACTATGGCTACACCTTC

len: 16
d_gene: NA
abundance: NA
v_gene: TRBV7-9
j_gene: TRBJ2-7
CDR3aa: CASSFPRGKNLYEQYF
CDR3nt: TGTGCCAGCAGCTTCCCCAGGGGCAAAAATCTGTACGAGCAGTACTTC

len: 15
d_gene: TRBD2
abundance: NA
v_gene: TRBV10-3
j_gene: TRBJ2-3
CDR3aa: CAISVGGRMADTQYF
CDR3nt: TGTGCCATCAGTGTTGGCGGGAGGATGGCAGATACGCAGTATTTT

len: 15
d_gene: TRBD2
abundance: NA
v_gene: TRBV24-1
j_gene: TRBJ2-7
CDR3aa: CATSPAGADGGEQYF
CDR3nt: TGTGCCACCAGTCCGGCCGGGGCGGACGGGGGGGAGCAGTACTTC

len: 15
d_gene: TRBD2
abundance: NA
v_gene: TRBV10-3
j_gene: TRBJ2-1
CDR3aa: CAISNSGGSYNEQFF
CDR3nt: TGTGCCATCAGTAATAGCGGGGGGTCCTACAATGAGCAGTTCTTC

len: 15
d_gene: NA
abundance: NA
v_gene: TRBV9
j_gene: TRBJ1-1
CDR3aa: CASSAAPGRDTEAFF
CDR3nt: TGTGCCAGCAGTGCCGCGCCGGGGAGGGACACTGAAGCTTTCTTT

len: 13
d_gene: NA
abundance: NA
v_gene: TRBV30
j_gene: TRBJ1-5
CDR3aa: CAWSLRENQPQHF
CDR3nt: TGTGCCTGGAGTTTACGGGAGAATCAGCCCCAGCATTTT

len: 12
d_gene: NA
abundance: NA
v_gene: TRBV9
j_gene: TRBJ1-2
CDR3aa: CASSAPNYGYTF
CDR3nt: TGTGCCAGCAGCGCTCCTAACTATGGCTACACCTTC

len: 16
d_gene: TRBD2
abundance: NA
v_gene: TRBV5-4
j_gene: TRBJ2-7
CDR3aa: CASSLIASGVSYEQYF
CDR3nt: TGTGCCAGCAGCTTGATAGCTAGCGGGGTATCCTACGAGCAGTACTTC

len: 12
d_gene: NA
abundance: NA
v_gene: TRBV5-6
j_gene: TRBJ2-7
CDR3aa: CASGPTGSEQYF
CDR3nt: TGTGCCAGCGGACCTACGGGGTCCGAGCAGTACTTC

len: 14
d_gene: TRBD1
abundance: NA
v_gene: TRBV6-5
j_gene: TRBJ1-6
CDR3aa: CASKIRQGNSPLHF
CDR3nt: TGTGCCAGCAAAATACGACAGGGGAATTCACCCCTCCACTTT

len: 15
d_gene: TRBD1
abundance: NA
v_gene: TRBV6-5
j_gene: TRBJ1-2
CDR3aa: CASRPRQGANYGYTF
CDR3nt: TGTGCCAGCAGGCCCCGACAGGGAGCTAACTATGGCTACACCTTC

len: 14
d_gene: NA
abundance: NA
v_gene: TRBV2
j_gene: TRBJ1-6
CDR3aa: CASSERPRDSPLHF
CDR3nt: TGTGCCAGCAGTGAACGACCCAGGGATTCACCCCTCCACTTT

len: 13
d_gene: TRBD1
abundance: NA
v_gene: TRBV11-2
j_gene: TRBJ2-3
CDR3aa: CASSSGQGASQYF
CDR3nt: TGTGCCAGCAGCTCGGGACAGGGGGCCTCGCAGTATTTT

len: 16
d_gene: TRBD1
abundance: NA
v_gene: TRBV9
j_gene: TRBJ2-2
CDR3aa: CASSVGSGGDTGELFF
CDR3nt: TGTGCCAGCAGCGTAGGATCAGGGGGCGACACCGGGGAGCTGTTTTTT

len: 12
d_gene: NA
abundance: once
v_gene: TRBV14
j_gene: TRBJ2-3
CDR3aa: CASSHVSDTQYF
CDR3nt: TGTGCCAGCAGCCACGTTTCGGATACGCAGTATTTT

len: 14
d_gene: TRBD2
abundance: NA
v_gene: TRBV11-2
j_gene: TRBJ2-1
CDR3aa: CASSSSGGFNEQFF
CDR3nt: TGTGCCAGCAGCTCTAGCGGGGGATTCAATGAGCAGTTCTTC

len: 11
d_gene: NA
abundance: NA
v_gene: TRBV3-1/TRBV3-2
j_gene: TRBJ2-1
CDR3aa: CASSPGNEQFF
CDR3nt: TGTGCCAGCAGCCCAGGGAATGAGCAGTTCTTC

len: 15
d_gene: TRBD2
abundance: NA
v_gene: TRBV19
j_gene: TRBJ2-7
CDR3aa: CASSMGLAVFYEQYF
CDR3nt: TGTGCCAGTAGTATGGGACTAGCGGTATTCTACGAGCAGTACTTC

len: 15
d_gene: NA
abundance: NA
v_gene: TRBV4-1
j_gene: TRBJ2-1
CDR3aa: CASSQGVPSYNEQFF
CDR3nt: TGCGCCAGCAGCCAAGGAGTTCCTTCCTACAATGAGCAGTTCTTC

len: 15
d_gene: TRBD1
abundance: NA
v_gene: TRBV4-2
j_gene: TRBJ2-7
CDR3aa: CASSQENGQGWEQYF
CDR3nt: TGTGCCAGCAGCCAGGAAAATGGACAGGGGTGGGAGCAGTACTTC